These 32 T cell receptor beta chains came from one sample sequenced in a study of blood T cell repertoires in COVID-19. Only in-frame clones appear in the TCRdb table, and some are missing; sequencing was by immunoSEQ multiplex PCR. This sample has 90,000 to 100,000 clones; around 83% occur once, and the top ten carry just under 25%. The sequenced material came from peripheral blood. Receptors originate from a man aged 55 to 70 with acute or convalescent COVID-19.

The chain links TRBV5-1 to TRBJ2-1, with 10 nucleotides matching TRBD1. The length of the CDR3 is 17 residues. Germline values: CDR1 SGHRS, CDR2 YFSETQ. V shed 5 bases, J shed 4 bases, and the junction held 12 bases outside the gene matches. CDR3 loop: CASRSWPGTGVYNEQFF. CDR3 DNA: TGCGCCAGCAGATCGTGGCCCGGGACAGGGGTATACAATGAGCAGTTCTTC.

The J gene is TRBJ2-3, the V gene TRBV7-2; D not certain. V lost 2 bases to trimming and J lost 2 bases, with 5 bases between them. CDR1 is SGHTA, CDR2 FQGNSA, per germline. The CDR3 has 13 residues. In DNA, the CDR3 is TGTGCCAGCAGCTTACAGTACACAGATACGCAGTATTTT. It is translated as CASSLQYTDTQYF.

The CDR3 loop is CASSKQANYEQYV. For the CDR3, the DNA is TGTGCCAGCAGCAAACAGGCAAACTACGAGCAGTACGTC. The chain is built from TRBV21-1 and TRBJ2-7; the DNA was not compared with TRBD1, the D call given in the table. TRBV21-1 is assigned pseudogene status. CDR3 length: 13 residues.

CDR3 sequence reads: CASSFSATGRLEAFF. In DNA form, the CDR3 reads TGTGCCAGCAGTTTTTCAGCGACAGGGCGACTTGAAGCTTTCTTT. The chain is built from TRBV28 and TRBJ1-1, with 7 bases identical to TRBD1. The CDR3 runs to 15 residues. V lost 3 bases and J lost 7; bases outside the gene matches: 11. Per the germline V gene, CDR1 is MDHEN and CDR2 is SYDVKM.

The rearrangement links TRBV11-2 to TRBJ2-5; 11 positions agree with TRBD1. The CDR3 runs to 15 residues. The ends lost 5 bases at V and 5 bases at J; junction bases unmatched: 7. Germline CDR1 is SGHAT and CDR2 is FQNNGV. The CDR3 loop reads CASSPRTGGWETQYF. DNA of the CDR3: TGTGCCAGCAGCCCTCGGACAGGGGGCTGGGAGACCCAGTACTTC.

This chain links TRBV12-3 or TRBV12-4 with TRBJ2-3; the D is unclear. This CDR3 contains 12 residues. The V end was cut by 6 bases, the J end by 9 bases, with 13 bases between. DNA for the CDR3: TGTGCCAGCAGCCCCAACCTGAGAACGCAGTATTTT. Protein: CASSPNLRTQYF.

This sequence joins TRBV2 and TRBJ1-1; possibly TRBD1 for D (6 bases). The CDR3 runs to 15 residues. V lost 4 bases, J lost 1 base, and 13 bases lay in between. CDR1 SNHLY and CDR2 FYNNEI come from the germline V gene. The DNA for the CDR3 is TGTGCCAGCAGTGTGATGGGGGCGCGGAACACTGAAGCTTTCTTT. As protein: CASSVMGARNTEAFF.

The CDR3 bases are TGTGCCAGAATGAACGGGACAGTTCCTGAAAAACTGTTTTTT. Residues: CARMNGTVPEKLFF. The genes are TRBV6-5 and TRBJ1-4; TRBD1 matches at 7 bases. CDR3 length: 14 residues. V shed 9 bases and J 7 bases; nucleotides not matched to a gene: 11. Germline V gene sequence: CDR1 MNHEY, CDR2 SVGAGI.

This clone was observed a handful of times. This CDR3 is CASSAPDRGREKLFF. In DNA form, the CDR3 reads TGTGCCAGCAGCGCCCCGGACAGGGGCCGGGAAAAACTGTTTTTT. J is TRBJ1-4 and V is TRBV9; TRBD1 agrees at 9 bases. Germline assignment: CDR1 SGDLS and CDR2 YYNGEE. Trimming at V came to 3 bases and at J to 8 bases, leaving 8 bases not matched to a gene. The CDR3 is 15 residues long.

J is TRBJ2-1 and V is TRBV6-2 or TRBV6-3; tentatively, D is TRBD2 (5 bases). The CDR3 has 14 amino acids. Germline-derived CDR1 and CDR2 are MNHEY and SVGEGT. V was shortened by 6 bases and J by 4 bases, with 13 bases between the two germline ends. This chain's CDR3 is CASSLRTSYNEQFF. The DNA for the CDR3 is TGTGCCAGCAGCCTTCGGACTTCTTACAATGAGCAGTTCTTC.

V usage is TRBV4-1 and J usage is TRBJ2-3; D uncertain. The germline V gene encodes CDR1 MGHRA and CDR2 YSYEKL. This CDR3 is built from 12 residues. V was cut by 3 bases and J by 6 bases, with 7 bases left in between. The CDR3 sequence: CASSHEMDTQYF. For the CDR3, the DNA is TGCGCCAGCAGCCACGAGATGGATACGCAGTATTTT.

This chain joins TRBV27 and TRBJ2-4; 9 bases line up with TRBD1. V trimming: 6 bases; J trimming: 6 bases; junction bases outside the gene matches: 21. CDR1 MNHEY and CDR2 SMNVEV come from the germline V gene (reference sequence). The CDR3 is 19 residues long. CDR3 region: CASSPRLRTGDQDRNIQYF. CDR3 DNA sequence: TGTGCCAGCAGCCCCCGTTTAAGGACAGGGGACCAGGACCGAAACATTCAGTACTTC.

The chain employs TRBV6-5 and TRBJ1-1, with TRBD1 as a possible D gene (5 bases). Trimming pared 5 bases from V and 4 bases from J, leaving 8 bases between. Germline V gene data show CDR1 as MNHEY and CDR2 as SVGAGI. The CDR3 runs 12 residues. In DNA form, the CDR3 reads TGTGCCAGCAGTCGAAGGGGCACTGAAGCTTTCTTT. This sequence encodes CASSRRGTEAFF.

The CDR3 nucleotides are TGCGCCAGCAGCCAAGGTCTCCGCTCCTACGAGCAGTACTTC. Its protein product is CASSQGLRSYEQYF. V usage is TRBV4-1 and J usage is TRBJ2-7; D unclear. Trimming pared 1 base from V and 0 bases from J, leaving 7 bases between. The germline CDR1 and CDR2 sequences are MGHRA and YSYEKL. This CDR3 spans 14 amino acids.

V and J are TRBV7-2 and TRBJ1-2, with D hard to call. Germline CDR1 and CDR2: SGHTA and FQGNSA. There are 16 residues in the CDR3. V shed 5 bases and J shed 1 base, with 17 bases lying between them. CDR3 coding DNA: TGTGCCAGCAGCCCACGCCAGGCCCGCTTTAACTATGGCTACACCTTC. It codes for CASSPRQARFNYGYTF.

The chain couples TRBV7-9 to TRBJ2-3; D might be TRBD2 (6 bases). Trimming pared 4 bases from V and 2 bases from J, leaving 16 bases between. This CDR3 is 16 amino acids long. CDR1 and CDR2 from the germline V gene are SEHNR and FQNEAQ (reference sequence). CDR3 DNA: TGTGCCAGCAGCTCAGGAACGGGGGTAAACACAGATACGCAGTATTTT. It specifies CASSSGTGVNTDTQYF.

The chain carries TRBV28 and TRBJ1-1; D possibly corresponds to TRBD1 (5 bases). Looked up from germline, CDR1 is MDHEN and CDR2 is SYDVKM. V was pared by 7 bases and J by 3 bases, with 33 bases between. The CDR3 runs 20 residues. CDR3 residues: CASIDYRQRQGGGMDTEAFF. CDR3 sequence (DNA): TGTGCCAGCATCGATTATAGGCAGAGGCAGGGCGGGGGTATGGACACTGAAGCTTTCTTT.

The rearrangement joins TRBV28 to TRBJ2-4; a weak D match, TRBD2 (5 bases). CDR1 and CDR2 (germline): MDHEN, SYDVKM. The CDR3 has 14 residues. Trimming took 5 bases from V and 0 from J, leaving 8 bases between them. CDR3 DNA: TGTGCCAGCAGTGAGGGCGGAGCCAAAAACATTCAGTACTTC. Protein sequence: CASSEGGAKNIQYF. The whole variable domain, filled in from reference TRBV28 and TRBJ2-4, reads DVKVTQSSRYLVKRTGEKVFLECVQDMDHENMFWYRQDPGLGLRLIYFSYDVKMKEKGDIPEGYSVSREKKERFSLILESASTNQTSMYLCASSEGGAKNIQYFGAGTRLSVL.

The chain couples TRBV15 to TRBJ1-4; TRBD1 might be the D (5 bases). The CDR3 is 17 amino acids. V was shortened by 8 bases and J by 0 bases, with 19 bases between the two germline ends. The germline CDR1 and CDR2 sequences are LNHNV and YYDKDF (reference sequence). CDR3 coding DNA: TGTGCCACCGGTGAAGGGGTCCTCGTCTCAACTAATGAAAAACTGTTTTTT. Amino acid sequence: CATGEGVLVSTNEKLFF.

Turning to this clone: Other DNA variants within this sample encode the same CDR3. The V call is TRBV5-1, the J call TRBJ1-1, with D unresolved. This CDR3 has 13 amino acids. CDR1 and CDR2 (germline): SGHRS, YFSETQ. V was clipped by 0 bases and J by 2 bases, with 5 bases between them. CDR3 sequence: CASSLELNTEAFF. Written as DNA, the CDR3 is TGCGCCAGCAGCTTGGAACTAAACACTGAAGCTTTCTTT.

The rearrangement links TRBV11-2 to TRBJ2-1; 11 bases agree with TRBD1. This CDR3 is built from 15 residues. After removal of 6 bases from V and 7 bases from J, the junction contained 8 bases not matched to a gene. Germline V gene sequence: CDR1 SGHAT, CDR2 FQNNGV. The CDR3 bases are TGTGCCAGCAGACCTGGGACAGGGGGTAATAATGAGCAGTTCTTC. Its translation is CASRPGTGGNNEQFF. The whole variable domain, filled in from reference TRBV11-2 and TRBJ2-1, reads EAGVAQSPRYKIIEKRQSVAFWCNPISGHATLYWYQQILGQGPKLLIQFQNNGVVDDSQLPKDRFSAERLKGVDSTLKIQPAKLEDSAVYLCASRPGTGGNNEQFFGPGTRLTVL.

This clone turned up a few times. The chain combines TRBV5-4 with TRBJ1-6; D is undetermined. CDR1 and CDR2 (germline): SGHNT, YYREEE (reference sequence). Trimming shortened V by 2 bases and J by 7 bases, and 10 bases separated the two germline ends. This CDR3 spans 14 amino acids. The CDR3 DNA sequence: TGTGCCAGCAGCTTCCGGGTCGGGAATTCACCCCTCCACTTT. This gives the protein CASSFRVGNSPLHF.

This sequence joins TRBV19 and TRBJ2-1, with TRBD2 as a possible D gene (7 bases). Between the trimmed V and J ends, which lost 5 bases and 1 base, there was a span of 12 bases. CDR3 length equals 15 residues. Per germline, CDR1 LNHDA and CDR2 SQIVND (reference sequence). In nucleotides, the CDR3 is TGTGCCAGTAGTCCGGGGGGCTCGTCCTACAATGAGCAGTTCTTC. It yields the protein CASSPGGSSYNEQFF.

The chain has TRBV12-3 or TRBV12-4 and TRBJ1-1, with a possible D match to TRBD1 (5 bases). The CDR3 runs 13 residues. The germline V and J ends were trimmed by 7 bases and 2 bases, with 11 bases remaining between them. CDR3 sequence reads: CASTRGINTEAFF. The CDR3 nucleotides are TGTGCCAGCACCCGGGGGATCAACACTGAAGCTTTCTTT.

The chain has TRBV28 and TRBJ1-2; a weak D match, TRBD1 (5 bases). CDR3 length: 14 amino acids. Trimming pared 5 bases from V and 8 bases from J, leaving 18 bases between. The germline V gene has CDR1 MDHEN and CDR2 SYDVKM. The CDR3 loop reads CASSLGAGRGGYTF. Written as DNA, the CDR3 is TGTGCCAGCAGTCTTGGAGCCGGGAGGGGCGGCTACACCTTC.

Written as DNA, the CDR3 is TGTGCCAGCAGCCAAGTCGGGGGGGAGGCCGCTCTCACCGGGGAGCTGTTTTTT. This gives the protein CASSQVGGEAALTGELFF. V and J are TRBV3-1 (or the pseudogene TRBV3-2) and TRBJ2-2, with 8 nucleotides matching TRBD2. The germline V gene encodes CDR1 LGHDT and CDR2 YNNKEL (reference sequence). The V and J ends lost 1 base and 4 bases, in that order; junction bases with no gene match: 11. CDR3 length: 18 residues.

CDR3 amino acids: CASSITVKDQPQHF. The CDR3 nucleotides read TGTGCCAGCAGTATCACAGTGAAAGATCAGCCCCAGCATTTT. The chain is built from TRBV28 and TRBJ1-5; D remains ambiguous. Germline V gene sequence: CDR1 MDHEN, CDR2 SYDVKM. CDR3 length: 14 residues. V lost 5 bases and J 5 bases, leaving 13 bases between the germline ends.

J is TRBJ2-5 and V is TRBV12-3 or TRBV12-4; no definite D call. V lost 5 bases and J lost 4, with 5 bases in between. The CDR3 contains 11 residues. CDR3 sequence: CASSVGETQYF. Written as DNA, the CDR3 is TGTGCCAGCAGTGTCGGAGAGACCCAGTACTTC.

This clone has only one observation. CDR3 bases: TGTGCCAGCAGCTTAGATTGGAGCTCCTACGAGCAGTACTTC. Translation gives CASSLDWSSYEQYF. V is TRBV7-2 and J is TRBJ2-7, with no clear D. Germline V gives CDR1 SGHTA, CDR2 FQGNSA. This CDR3 spans 14 amino acids. V gave up 1 base and J gave up 0 bases, with 7 bases separating them.

This chain links TRBV2 with TRBJ1-1, with TRBD1 identical over 7 bases. The CDR3 has 14 amino acids. J gave up 0 bases and V 7 bases, and 5 bases lay outside the gene matches. Germline loops: CDR1 SNHLY, CDR2 FYNNEI. CDR3 bases: TGTGCCAGCACTTGGGACAGCATGAACACTGAAGCTTTCTTT. It translates to CASTWDSMNTEAFF.

The V and J genes are TRBV11-3 and TRBJ2-3; D is possibly TRBD1 (6 bases). V lost 3 bases, J lost 5 bases, and 15 bases lay in between. Per germline, CDR1 SGHNT and CDR2 YENEEA. The CDR3 extends over 15 amino acids. The CDR3 reads CASSFNRASGDTQYF. As DNA, the CDR3 is TGTGCCAGCAGCTTTAACAGGGCATCGGGAGATACGCAGTATTTT.

The chain has TRBV3-1 (or the pseudogene TRBV3-2) and TRBJ1-4; possibly TRBD1 for D (5 bases). V lost 4 bases to trimming and J lost 6 bases, with 12 bases between them. CDR3 length equals 14 residues. The V gene's germline CDR1 is LGHDT and CDR2 YNNKEL (reference sequence). The CDR3 here is CASSLRTRDEKLFF. The CDR3 DNA is TGTGCCAGCAGCCTCCGGACACGGGATGAAAAACTGTTTTTT.